The 20 T cell receptor beta chains below were found in one sample sequenced in a study of memory CD4+ T cells and cytomegalovirus serostatus. Single viable CD3+CD4+CD8-CD45RO+ cells were sorted as the memory CD4+ T cells. Clones were sequenced by immunoSEQ multiplex PCR, and TCRdb holds only the in-frame ones, with some missing. Among about 40,000 clones, roughly 77% were seen once, and the ten largest hold roughly 0.87%. What was sequenced was memory CD4+ T cells from blood. These receptors originate from an adult in good health and CMV-seronegative.

This clone was observed once. The chain employs TRBV7-2 and TRBJ2-7; 14 bases agree with TRBD2. The CDR3 sequence is 18 residues long. Trimming at V came to 3 bases and at J to 2 bases, leaving 9 bases not matched to a gene. CDR1 and CDR2 (germline): SGHTA, FQGNSA. CDR3 residues: CASSFQTSGGVVPYEQYF. Written as DNA, the CDR3 is TGTGCCAGCAGCTTCCAGACTAGCGGGGGGGTCGTGCCCTACGAGCAGTACTTC.

The chain couples TRBV6-5 to TRBJ1-2; D unresolved. CDR3 length: 14 residues. CDR1 and CDR2 from the germline V gene are MNHEY and SVGAGI. With 2 bases removed from V and 5 bases from J, the gap between germline ends came to 12 bases. The CDR3 loop is CASSYDPVRYGYTF. The CDR3 bases are TGTGCCAGCAGTTACGATCCGGTCCGTTATGGCTACACCTTC.

V usage is TRBV6-5 and J usage is TRBJ1-4; 8 bases are a match to TRBD1. CDR3 length: 14 amino acids. V dropped 6 bases and J dropped 2; count of bases not matched to a gene: 2. Germline-derived CDR1 and CDR2 are MNHEY and SVGAGI. CDR3 in amino acids: CASSDRGTNEKLFF. CDR3 in DNA: TGTGCCAGCAGCGACAGGGGTACTAATGAAAAACTGTTTTTT.

V gene TRBV9 combines with J gene TRBJ2-5, with a weak D call TRBD2 (6 bases). Germline assignment: CDR1 SGDLS and CDR2 YYNGEE. V shed 4 bases and J shed 5 bases, with 21 bases lying between them. This CDR3 has 16 residues. The CDR3 bases are TGTGCCAGCAGCCCGGGACTTATCCAACTTGGGGAGACCCAGTACTTC. Protein: CASSPGLIQLGETQYF.

This clone was counted once. The chain carries TRBV5-6 and TRBJ2-5; 9 nucleotides agree with TRBD2. V lost 4 bases to trimming and J lost 4 bases; unmatched junction nucleotides: 14. CDR3 length equals 17 residues. Per the germline V gene, CDR1 is SGHDT and CDR2 is YYEEEE. This CDR3 is CASSRPPVRGGRETQYF. The CDR3 DNA follows: TGTGCCAGCAGCCGGCCCCCGGTGCGGGGGGGCCGAGAGACCCAGTACTTC.

CDR3 residues: CASSEILNTEAFF. Written as DNA, the CDR3 is TGTGCCAGCAGTGAGATCCTGAACACTGAAGCTTTCTTT. V gene TRBV2 combines with J gene TRBJ1-1; no firm D call. The V gene lost 3 bases and the J gene lost 0 bases, with 5 bases spanning the gap. This CDR3 contains 13 residues. Germline V gene data show CDR1 as SNHLY and CDR2 as FYNNEI.

CDR3 in amino acids: CSVGITGSTEAFF. CDR3 sequence (DNA): TGCAGCGTTGGGATAACAGGGTCAACTGAAGCTTTCTTT. V and J are TRBV29-1 and TRBJ1-1; possible D gene TRBD1, 6 bases. Per the germline V gene, CDR1 is SQVTM and CDR2 is ANQGSEA. Between the trimmed V and J ends, which lost 4 bases and 5 bases, there was a span of 14 bases. There are 13 residues in the CDR3.

This sequence joins TRBV30 and TRBJ1-2, with D possibly being TRBD1 (5 bases). V was shortened by 3 bases and J by 4 bases, with 12 bases between the two germline ends. CDR1 and CDR2 (germline): GTSNPN, SVGIG (reference sequence). There are 13 residues in the CDR3. CDR3 nucleotides: TGTGCCTGGAGCCCGGGACCCACCTATGGCTACACCTTC. Its protein is CAWSPGPTYGYTF.

The chain carries TRBV7-9 and TRBJ2-7; TRBD1 matches 7 bases. CDR1 is SEHNR, CDR2 FQNEAQ, per germline (reference sequence). V lost 3 bases to trimming and J lost 2 bases; unmatched junction nucleotides: 10. CDR3 size: 16 residues. The CDR3 region is CASSLEPHRGAYEQYF. As DNA, the CDR3 is TGTGCCAGCAGCTTGGAGCCACACAGGGGTGCCTACGAGCAGTACTTC.

Comment on this clone: A junction end diverges from the germline sequence, so it may reflect a read error. The rearrangement links TRBV6-1 to TRBJ1-2; TRBD1 might be the D (5 bases). Germline V gene lookup returns CDR1 MNHNS and CDR2 SASEGT. There are 12 residues in the CDR3. CDR3 nucleotides: TGTGCCGGCAGGGCTATGAACTATGGCTACACCTTC. Its translation is CAGRAMNYGYTF.

The chain has TRBV13 and TRBJ2-5; 10 bases agree with TRBD1. Looked up from germline, CDR1 is PRHDT and CDR2 is FYEKMQ (reference sequence). J gave up 7 bases and V 4 bases, and 6 bases lay outside the gene matches. The CDR3 spans 14 residues. The CDR3 coding sequence is TGTGCCAGCAGCTATGACAGGGGGCGTGGGACCCAGTACTTC. Its translation: CASSYDRGRGTQYF.

The J gene is TRBJ2-3, the V gene TRBV4-1, with D tentatively TRBD2 (6 bases). V lost 4 bases and J lost 2, with 13 bases in between. This CDR3 comprises 15 residues. The V gene's germline CDR1 is MGHRA and CDR2 YSYEKL. The CDR3 DNA is TGCGCCAGCAGCCGCGGGGACGGGACCACAGATACGCAGTATTTT. Its translation is CASSRGDGTTDTQYF.

The chain joins TRBV19 to TRBJ1-2; no firm D call. Germline values: CDR1 LNHDA, CDR2 SQIVND (reference sequence). V lost 8 bases to trimming and J lost 5 bases, with 18 bases between them. CDR3 size: 14 residues. The CDR3 loop is CASPVLGPPYGYTF. The CDR3 bases are TGTGCCAGTCCGGTTTTGGGCCCTCCTTATGGCTACACCTTC.

To note about this clone: The sample holds other DNA sequences that translate to the same CDR3. The rearrangement links TRBV19 to TRBJ1-5; D ambiguous. The germline V gene has CDR1 LNHDA and CDR2 SQIVND (reference sequence). Deletions cut 3 bases from V and 4 bases from J, with 7 bases between. CDR3 size: 13 residues. CDR3 bases: TGTGCCAGTAGTATCTTGGGGAATCAGCCCCAGCATTTT. It translates to CASSILGNQPQHF.

The V gene is TRBV5-1, the J gene TRBJ1-6; D is possibly TRBD1 (6 bases). The CDR3 covers 15 residues. Germline assignment: CDR1 SGHRS and CDR2 YFSETQ. Trimming stripped 5 bases from V and 7 bases from J, with 16 bases between. CDR3 region: CASRGGPVVNSPLHF. In DNA, the CDR3 is TGCGCCAGCAGGGGGGGGCCAGTGGTGAATTCACCCCTCCACTTT.

CDR3 nucleotides: TGTGCCAGCAGCCCTCACGGGGGGGCGGACACCGGGGAGCTGTTTTTT. It yields the protein CASSPHGGADTGELFF. V is TRBV7-2 and J is TRBJ2-2; 8 nucleotides align to TRBD2. V was clipped by 5 bases and J by 3 bases; unmatched bases: 8. Germline V gives CDR1 SGHTA, CDR2 FQGNSA. The CDR3 runs to 16 residues. Full variable domain (rest looked up from reference TRBV7-2 and TRBJ2-2): GAGVSQSPSNKVTEKGKDVELRCDPISGHTALYWYRQSLGQGLEFLIYFQGNSAPDKSGLPSDRFSAERTGGSVSTLTIQRTQQEDSAVYLCASSPHGGADTGELFFGEGSRLTVL.

Only one count was recorded for this clone. The chain joins TRBV6-1 to TRBJ2-5; 7 bases match TRBD2. The CDR3 has 13 amino acids. Germline V gene lookup returns CDR1 MNHNS and CDR2 SASEGT. The ends lost 4 bases at V and 5 bases at J; junction bases unmatched: 4. The CDR3 region is CASSGTRAETQYF. The CDR3 DNA is TGTGCCAGCAGTGGGACTAGGGCGGAGACCCAGTACTTC.

The V and J genes are TRBV9 and TRBJ1-2; D unresolved. Germline CDR1 SGDLS, CDR2 YYNGEE. The CDR3 covers 15 residues. V lost 4 bases and J 4 bases, leaving 17 bases between the germline ends. CDR3 residues: CASSPGVSRLYGYTF. The CDR3 nucleotides are TGTGCCAGCAGCCCAGGTGTTTCGCGACTCTATGGCTACACCTTC.

This chain uses TRBV27 with TRBJ2-7; 10 bases match TRBD2. CDR1 and CDR2 from the germline V gene are MNHEY and SMNVEV (reference sequence). This CDR3 comprises 16 residues. The ends lost 2 bases at V and 2 bases at J; junction bases unmatched: 6. The CDR3 region is CASSLALAGAAYEQYF. DNA for the CDR3: TGTGCCAGCAGTTTAGCCCTAGCGGGGGCCGCCTACGAGCAGTACTTC.

The chain combines TRBV5-8 with TRBJ1-5, with no clear D. The CDR3 runs 12 residues. Trimming cost V 1 base and J 5 bases, with 4 bases left between them. CDR1 SGHTS and CDR2 YDEGEE come from the germline V gene. The CDR3 is CASSLIDQPQHF. The CDR3 DNA follows: TGTGCCAGCAGCTTGATAGATCAGCCCCAGCATTTT.